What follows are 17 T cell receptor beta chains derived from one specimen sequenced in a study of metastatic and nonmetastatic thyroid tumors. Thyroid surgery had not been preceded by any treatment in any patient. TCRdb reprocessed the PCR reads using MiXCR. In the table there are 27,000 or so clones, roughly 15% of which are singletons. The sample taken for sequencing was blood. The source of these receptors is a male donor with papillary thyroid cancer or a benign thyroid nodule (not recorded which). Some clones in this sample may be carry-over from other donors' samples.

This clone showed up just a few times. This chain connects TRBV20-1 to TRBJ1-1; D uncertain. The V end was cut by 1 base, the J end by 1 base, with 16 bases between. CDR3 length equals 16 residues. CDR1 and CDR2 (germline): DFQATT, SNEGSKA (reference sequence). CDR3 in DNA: TGCAGTGCTAGAGTTGGGGTCGCCGGGAGGAACACTGAAGCTTTCTTT. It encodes CSARVGVAGRNTEAFF.

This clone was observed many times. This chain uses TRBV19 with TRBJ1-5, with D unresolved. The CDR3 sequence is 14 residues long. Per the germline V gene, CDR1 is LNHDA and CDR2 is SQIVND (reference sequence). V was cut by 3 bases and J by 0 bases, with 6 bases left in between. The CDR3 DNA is TGTGCCAGTAGTATGTGGGATAGCAATCAGCCCCAGCATTTT. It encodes CASSMWDSNQPQHF.

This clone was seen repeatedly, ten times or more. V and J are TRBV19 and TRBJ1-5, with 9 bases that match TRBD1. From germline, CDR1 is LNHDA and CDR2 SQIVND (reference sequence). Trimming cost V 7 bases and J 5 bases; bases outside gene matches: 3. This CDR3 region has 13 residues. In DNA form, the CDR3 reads TGTGCCAGTAAAGACAGGGGGTATCAGCCCCAGCATTTT. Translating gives CASKDRGYQPQHF.

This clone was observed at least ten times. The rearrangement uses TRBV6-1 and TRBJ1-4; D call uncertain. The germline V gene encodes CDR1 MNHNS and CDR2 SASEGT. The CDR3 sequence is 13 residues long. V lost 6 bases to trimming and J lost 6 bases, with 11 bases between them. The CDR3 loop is CASRKRDYEKLFF. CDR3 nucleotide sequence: TGTGCCAGCAGGAAGAGGGATTATGAAAAACTGTTTTTT.

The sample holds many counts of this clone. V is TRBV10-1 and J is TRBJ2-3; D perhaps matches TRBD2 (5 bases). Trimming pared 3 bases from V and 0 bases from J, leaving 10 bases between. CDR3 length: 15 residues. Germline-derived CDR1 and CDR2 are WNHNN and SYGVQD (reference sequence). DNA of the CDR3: TGCGCCAGCAGTGATTACGGGGATAGCACAGATACGCAGTATTTT. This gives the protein CASSDYGDSTDTQYF.

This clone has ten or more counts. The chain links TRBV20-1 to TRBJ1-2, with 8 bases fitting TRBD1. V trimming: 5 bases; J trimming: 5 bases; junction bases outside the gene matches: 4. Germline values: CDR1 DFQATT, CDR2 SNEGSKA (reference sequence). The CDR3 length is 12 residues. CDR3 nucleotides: TGCAGTGCTCCCGGACAGGGTTATGGCTACACCTTC. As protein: CSAPGQGYGYTF.

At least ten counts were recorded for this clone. The CDR3 DNA follows: TGCAGTGCCCCCCCGGACAGGAGTATCTACGAGCAGTACTTC. The encoded protein is CSAPPDRSIYEQYF. The chain carries TRBV20-1 and TRBJ2-7, with TRBD1 matching over 7 bases. The length of the CDR3 is 14 residues. Germline loops: CDR1 DFQATT, CDR2 SNEGSKA (reference sequence). The trim removed 6 bases at V and 3 bases at J, leaving 11 bases unmatched.

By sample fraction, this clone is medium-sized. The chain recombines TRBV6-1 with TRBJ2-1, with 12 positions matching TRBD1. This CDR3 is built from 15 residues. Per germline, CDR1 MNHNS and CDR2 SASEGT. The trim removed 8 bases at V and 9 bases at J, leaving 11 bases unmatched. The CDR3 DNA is TGTGCCAGCTTTGGCCGGGACAGGGGGCTGGGTGAGCAGTTCTTC. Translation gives CASFGRDRGLGEQFF.

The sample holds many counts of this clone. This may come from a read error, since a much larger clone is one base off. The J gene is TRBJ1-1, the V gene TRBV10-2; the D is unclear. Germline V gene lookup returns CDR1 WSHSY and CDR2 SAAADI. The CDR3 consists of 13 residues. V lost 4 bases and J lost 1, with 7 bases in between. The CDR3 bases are TGCGCCAGCAGTGTAACAGAGAACACTGAAGCTTTCTTT. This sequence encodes CASSVTENTEAFF.

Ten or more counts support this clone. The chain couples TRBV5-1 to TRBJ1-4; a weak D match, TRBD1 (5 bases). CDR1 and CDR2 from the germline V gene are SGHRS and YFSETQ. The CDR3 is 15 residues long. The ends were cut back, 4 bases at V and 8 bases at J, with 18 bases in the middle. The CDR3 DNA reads TGCGCCAGCAGCACGGAGCCAGGGTCTAGCGAAAAACTGTTTTTT. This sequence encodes CASSTEPGSSEKLFF.

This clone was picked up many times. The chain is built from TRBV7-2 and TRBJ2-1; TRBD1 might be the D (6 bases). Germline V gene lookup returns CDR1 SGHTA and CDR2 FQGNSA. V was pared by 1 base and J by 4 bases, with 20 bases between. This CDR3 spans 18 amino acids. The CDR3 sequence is CASSLVVIGTSAYNEQFF. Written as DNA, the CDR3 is TGTGCCAGCAGCTTAGTGGTTATCGGGACATCCGCTTACAATGAGCAGTTCTTC.

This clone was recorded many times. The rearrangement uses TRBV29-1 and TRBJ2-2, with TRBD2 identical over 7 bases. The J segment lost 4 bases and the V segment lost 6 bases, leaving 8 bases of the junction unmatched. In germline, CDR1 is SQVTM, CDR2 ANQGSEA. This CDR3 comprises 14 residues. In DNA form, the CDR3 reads TGCAGCGTCGTGCGGGAGTGGGGCACCGGGGAGCTGTTTTTT. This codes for CSVVREWGTGELFF.

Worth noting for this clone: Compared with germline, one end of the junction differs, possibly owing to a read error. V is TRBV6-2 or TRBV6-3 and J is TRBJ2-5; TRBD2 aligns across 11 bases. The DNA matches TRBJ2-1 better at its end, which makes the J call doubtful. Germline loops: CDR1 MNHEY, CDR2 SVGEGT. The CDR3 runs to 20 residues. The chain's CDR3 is CASSYSRRIAGGPSDNEQFF. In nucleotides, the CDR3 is TGTGCCAGCAGTTACTCCCGTAGAATAGCGGGAGGGCCCTCCGACAATGAGCAGTTCTTC.

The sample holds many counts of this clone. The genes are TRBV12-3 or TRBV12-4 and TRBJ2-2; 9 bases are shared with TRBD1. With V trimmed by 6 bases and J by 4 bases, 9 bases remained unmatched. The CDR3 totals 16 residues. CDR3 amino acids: CASRPPGQGPTGELFF. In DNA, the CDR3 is TGTGCCAGCAGGCCTCCGGGACAGGGCCCCACCGGGGAGCTGTTTTTT.

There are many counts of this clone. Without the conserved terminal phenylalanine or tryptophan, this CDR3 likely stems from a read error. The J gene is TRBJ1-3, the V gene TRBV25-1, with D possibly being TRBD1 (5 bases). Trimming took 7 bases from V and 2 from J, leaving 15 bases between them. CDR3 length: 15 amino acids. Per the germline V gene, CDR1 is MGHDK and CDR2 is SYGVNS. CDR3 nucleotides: TGTGCCAGCACACTCACCGGGACGCCTGGAAACACCATATATCTT. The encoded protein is CASTLTGTPGNTIYL.

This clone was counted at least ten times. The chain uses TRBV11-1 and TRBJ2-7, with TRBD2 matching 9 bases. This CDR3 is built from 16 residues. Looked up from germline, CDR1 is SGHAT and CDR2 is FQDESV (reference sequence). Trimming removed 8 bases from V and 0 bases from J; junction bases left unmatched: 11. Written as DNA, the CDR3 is TGTGCCAGCGGTTCCCCGACTAGCGGCTTCTCCTACGAGCAGTACTTC. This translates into CASGSPTSGFSYEQYF.

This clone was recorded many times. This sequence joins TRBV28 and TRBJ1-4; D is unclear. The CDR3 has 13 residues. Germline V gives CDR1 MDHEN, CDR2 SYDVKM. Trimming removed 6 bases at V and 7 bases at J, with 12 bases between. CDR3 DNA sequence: TGTGCCAGCAGCCAAAGGCTATCTGAAAAACTGTTTTTT. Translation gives CASSQRLSEKLFF.